At least ten counts were recorded for the clone carrying this TCR beta chain. The sample contains more than one DNA sequence encoding this CDR3. This sample was included in a study of metastatic and nonmetastatic thyroid tumors. On the study more broadly: A comparison of repertoires was made across blood and tumor or nodule tissue from malignant and benign thyroid patients.

CDR3 length: 17 residues. Trimming left V 0 bases short and J 2 bases short, with 19 bases between. Germline CDR1 reads SQVTM; CDR2 reads ANQGSEA. TCRdb reprocessed the PCR reads using MiXCR. This sample has roughly 40,000 clones, with around 10% found just once. Thyroid surgery was performed in patients who had received no treatment beforehand. This chain connects TRBV29-1 to TRBJ1-2; D is unresolved. Input material: blood. The TCR sequence derives from a male donor with papillary thyroid cancer or a benign thyroid nodule (not recorded which). Some clones in this sample may be carry-over from other donors' samples. The chain's CDR3 is CSVEEEVAAMGNYGYTF. The CDR3 bases are TGCAGCGTTGAAGAGGAAGTAGCGGCAATGGGGAACTATGGCTACACCTTC.